This paragraph reports one T cell receptor (beta chain). Its binding antigen is unknown. Per-base quality was not reported, and no clone a single base away is much larger than it. This entry comes from a study of T cell clonotyping in hematopoietic cell transplantation (dated by TCRdb to the early 2020s). Regarding the research as a whole: A total of roughly 130 blood samples were collected in the study from 35 consecutive transplant recipients and their related donors. Recruitment of patients ran from late 2015 to early 2017, and follow-up continued until late 2020 or until death. What the research found in general, with its limitations: Donor and pretransplant recipient Inverse Simpson Index values predicted broader posttransplant TCR repertoire diversity. Overlap with donor repertoires was found for only a small fraction of recipient repertoires, with over 95% found to appear de novo at the given depth. Recipient TCR diversity fell after transplant, with pathologically expanded clonotypes rising progressively from day 30 to day 180. The sample size was limited, and because cells were not sorted, the contributions of CD4 and CD8 repertoires could not be separated.

The germline V gene provides CDR1 SGHDT and CDR2 YYEEEE. The CDR3, from cysteine to phenylalanine, totals 15 residues. Only the CDR3 part of the read is kept: 45 bases, read in frame from the first base. V and J are truncated by 0 bases and 1 base respectively, leaving an intervening sequence of 10 bases. This specimen's time point label, interpreted: 180 days after allo-HCT. Blood from recipients was drawn about 28 days before transplant and again at days 30, 100 and 180 after transplant. Nuclei Lysis Solution was used to extract genomic DNA from fresh or cryopreserved unfractionated peripheral blood mononuclear cells. TCR beta CDR3 regions were amplified from genomic DNA with the immunoSEQ assay, a bias-controlled multiplex PCR using V- and J-specific primers. A proprietary barcode and Illumina adapter sequences were added to the CDR3 amplicons in a second PCR step. An Illumina MiSeq instrument was used for sequencing of the CDR3 libraries. Processing in the source paper ran as follows. Export and quality control were handled in immunoSEQ Analyzer 3.0, while downstream analyses relied on R Bioconductor and Immunarch. Repertoire metrics were calculated using only productive rearrangements within the normalized downsampled data set. In the normalized cohort, clonotypes with more than 5 templates were defined as pathologically expanded. The Inverse Simpson Index served as the measure of repertoire diversity. To capture all clonotypes, CMV-specificity analyses were performed on the non-normalized data set. TCRdb stores this immuneACCESS table with in-frame sequences only. Part of the clones is absent; in the studies checked, under half of the shortfall reflects unresolved V genes, and no reason is known for the rest. V and J calls and clone size follow that table, whereas D and trimming were derived from the DNA. This sample lists under 9,500 clones; about four fifths were detected once. The top ten hold about 4.4% of the sample.

Sequences were derived from peripheral blood mononuclear cells, sampled 180 days after allogeneic stem cell transplant. The V and J segments used are TRBV5-6 and TRBJ1-2, with no confident D gene call. The origin of this receptor is a female patient aged 50-59 years who had an allogeneic stem cell transplant from an unrelated donor, so the T cells may come from the graft donor. Some clones in this sample may be carry-over from other donors' samples. The sequenced DNA: TGTGCCAGCAGCTTGGTACCAGAGAGTAACTATGGCTACACCTTC. Its product reads: CASSLVPESNYGYTF. With the portions outside the CDR3 filled from the reference TRBV5-6 and TRBJ1-2 genes, the complete variable region becomes DAGVTQSPTHLIKTRGQQVTLRCSPKSGHDTVSWYQQALGQGPQFIFQYYEEEERQRGNFPDRFSGHQFPNYSSELNVNALLLGDSALYLCASSLVPESNYGYTFGSGTRLTVV.